This T cell receptor beta chain came from a study of T-cell reconstitution after alpha-beta-depleted transplantation in children. CDR1 is PRHDT and CDR2 is FYEKMQ in the germline V gene (reference sequence). V lost 4 bases and J lost 5; bases outside the gene matches: 4. The CDR3 contains 14 residues. This sample's TCRbeta library carried unique molecular identifier barcodes. TCRdb passed the PCR reads through MiXCR, listing each CDR3 protein once. Among about 170,000 distinct CDR3 sequences listed, approximately 12% were seen once. This clonotype was seen repeatedly, ten times or more. This rearrangement joins TRBV13 to TRBJ1-1; 10 positions match TRBD1. The sequencing used PBMCs, collected before TCRalphabeta/CD19-depleted stem cell transplant. The source of this sequence is a boy between 2 and 15 years old with acute myeloid leukemia, due to receive a stem cell transplant. The CDR3 protein is CASSYRQGATEAFF. The CDR3, as DNA: TGTGCCAGCAGCTATAGACAGGGGGCAACTGAAGCTTTCTTT.